The rows below give T cell receptor beta chains drawn from one sample of a study of chemoradiotherapy in HPV16-positive cancers. Produced via immunoSEQ multiplex PCR; TCRdb's table is partial and in-frame only. Of just under 40,000 clones listed, 76% were seen once; the top ten hold about 4.8%. This material consisted of blood, taken from a patient who underwent chemoradiotherapy. These receptors all come from a human donor with HPV-associated anogenital cancer. Both conserved end residues are part of each CDR3. The D gene is left open where the match is weak. For some rows the clone size is stated as once, few or many, or as a class when expanded; others skip it.

J gene	clone size	D gene	V gene	CDR3 DNA	CDR3 protein
TRBJ1-4	NA	NA	TRBV15	TGTGCCACCAGCAGAGATATAGAATTCTTAAATGAAAAACTGTTTTTT	CATSRDIEFLNEKLFF
TRBJ2-7	NA	NA	TRBV30	TGTGCCTGGAGTGTAGAGGGGAAGCAGTACTTC	CAWSVEGKQYF
TRBJ2-1	medium-sized	NA	TRBV19	TGTGCCAGTAGTATGGGGACGGATGAGCAGTTCTTC	CASSMGTDEQFF
TRBJ2-3	NA	NA	TRBV18	TGTGCCAGCTCACTCCTGGAGAGCACAGATACGCAGTATTTT	CASSLLESTDTQYF
TRBJ1-1	NA	NA	TRBV5-6	TGTGCCAGCAGCGGATGGACAGATGAAGCTTTCTTT	CASSGWTDEAFF
TRBJ2-7	NA	TRBD1	TRBV5-1	TGCGCCACCTCCCCCCAGACAGGGGGCATCTACGAGCAGTACTTC	CATSPQTGGIYEQYF
TRBJ2-7	NA	NA	TRBV30	TGTGCCTGGAGTTTAACTGACAGGTCCGGCGAGCAGTACTTC	CAWSLTDRSGEQYF
TRBJ2-3	NA	NA	TRBV19	TGTGCCAGTAGTGAGCGGGTTAGGGCAGATACGCAGTATTTT	CASSERVRADTQYF
TRBJ1-2	NA	NA	TRBV19	TGTGCCAGTAGTAGGTCGGCAGGGCGGACGCGGAGTGGCTACACCTTC	CASSRSAGRTRSGYTF
TRBJ2-1	NA	TRBD1	TRBV7-8	TGTGCCAGCAGCTTGAAATGGGACAGGCGAAATGAGCAGTTCTTC	CASSLKWDRRNEQFF
TRBJ2-3	NA	TRBD2	TRBV4-1	TGCGCCAGCAGCCAAGAGGTTGGACTAGCGGGGGGTTATAGCACAGATACGCAGTATTTT	CASSQEVGLAGGYSTDTQYF
TRBJ2-7	once	TRBD1	TRBV25-1	TGTGCCAGCAGTCTGACAGGGATGTACGAGCAGTACTTC	CASSLTGMYEQYF
TRBJ2-1	NA	TRBD2	TRBV11-2	TGTGCCAGCAGCCGATGGACTAGCGGGGTATCGGAGCAGTTCTTC	CASSRWTSGVSEQFF
TRBJ1-1	NA	TRBD1	TRBV14	TGTGCCAGCAGCCAAGCTCAGGGGGTAGGGACTGAAGCTTTCTTT	CASSQAQGVGTEAFF
TRBJ2-3	NA	NA	TRBV5-4	TGTGCCAGCAGCTTAGATTATACAGGGATAAGCACAGATACGCAGTATTTT	CASSLDYTGISTDTQYF
TRBJ1-3	few	NA	TRBV23-1	TGCGCCAGCAGTCAATCGCCAGAGGCTGGAAACACCATATATTTT	CASSQSPEAGNTIYF
TRBJ1-1	NA	TRBD1	TRBV11-3	TGTGCCAGCAGCGATACAGGGGATAGTGAAGCTTTCTTT	CASSDTGDSEAFF
TRBJ2-1	NA	TRBD2	TRBV5-4	TGTGCCAGCAGCCCGGAGGGCGCGGGGGGGATCAATGAGCAGTTCTTC	CASSPEGAGGINEQFF
TRBJ1-1	NA	TRBD1	TRBV6-5	TGTGCCAGCAGTCCGAACAGGGGGGGGACTGAAGCTTTCTTT	CASSPNRGGTEAFF
TRBJ1-3	once	NA	TRBV6-5	TGTGCCAGCAGTTACTCGACGAGTTCCGGAAACACCATATATTTT	CASSYSTSSGNTIYF
TRBJ1-6	NA	TRBD1	TRBV6-5	TGTGCCAGCAGGGGAGACCGGGACAGTACTTCACCCCTCCACTTT	CASRGDRDSTSPLHF
TRBJ1-1	NA	TRBD1	TRBV6-5	TGTGCCAGCAGTTACCAGACAGGGGCGGCGAACACTGAAGCTTTCTTT	CASSYQTGAANTEAFF
TRBJ1-4	NA	NA	TRBV7-9	TGTGCCAGCAGCCCAACAACGGGGAGGGGTAATGAAAAACTGTTTTTT	CASSPTTGRGNEKLFF
TRBJ1-2	NA	NA	TRBV7-8	TGTGCCAGCAGCCCACACAGGGATGGCTATGGCTACACCTTC	CASSPHRDGYGYTF
TRBJ2-2	NA	TRBD1	TRBV9	TGTGCCAGCAGCACTCATACCGGGACAGCCAACACCGGGGAGCTGTTTTTT	CASSTHTGTANTGELFF
TRBJ1-4	NA	NA	TRBV7-9	TGTGCCAGCAGCTTAGGCTTAGGGACCACGACAGTACCTAATGAAAAACTGTTTTTT	CASSLGLGTTTVPNEKLFF
TRBJ2-3	NA	TRBD1	TRBV9	TGTGCCAGCAGCGTACGGACAGGGGCCACAGATACGCAGTATTTT	CASSVRTGATDTQYF